This T cell receptor (beta chain) was captured in a study of blood T cell repertoires in COVID-19. The overall study: Spain, Italy and the United States supplied samples that represented acute and convalescent COVID-19.

Profiled with immunoSEQ multiplex PCR; TCRdb holds only in-frame clones, not every one. The sample records about 200,000 clones, around nine tenths being singletons. V shed 6 bases and J 4 bases; nucleotides not matched to a gene: 8. This CDR3 contains 14 residues. CDR1 is MNHEY, CDR2 SVGAGI, per germline. This clone was observed once. Sequenced input: peripheral blood. The J gene is TRBJ1-1, the V gene TRBV6-5; 7 bases agree with TRBD1. The TCR originated in a man aged 60-69 years with acute or convalescent COVID-19. In DNA, the CDR3 is TGTGCCAGCAGGACGATGACAGGGACCACTGAAGCTTTCTTT. Amino acids: CASRTMTGTTEAFF.